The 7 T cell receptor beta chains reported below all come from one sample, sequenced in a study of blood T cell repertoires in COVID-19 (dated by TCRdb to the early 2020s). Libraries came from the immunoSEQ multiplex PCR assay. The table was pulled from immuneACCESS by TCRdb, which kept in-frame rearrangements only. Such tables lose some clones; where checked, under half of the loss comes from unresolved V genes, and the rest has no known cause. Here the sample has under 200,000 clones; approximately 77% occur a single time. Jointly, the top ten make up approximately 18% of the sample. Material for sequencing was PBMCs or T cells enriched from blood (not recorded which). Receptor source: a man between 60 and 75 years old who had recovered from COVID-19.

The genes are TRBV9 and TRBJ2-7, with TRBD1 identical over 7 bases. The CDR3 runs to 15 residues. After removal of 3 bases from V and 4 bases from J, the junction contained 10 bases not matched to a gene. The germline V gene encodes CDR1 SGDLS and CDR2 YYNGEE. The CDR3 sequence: CASSGRDSPFYEQYF. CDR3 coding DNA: TGTGCCAGCAGCGGTAGGGACAGTCCCTTTTACGAGCAGTACTTC.

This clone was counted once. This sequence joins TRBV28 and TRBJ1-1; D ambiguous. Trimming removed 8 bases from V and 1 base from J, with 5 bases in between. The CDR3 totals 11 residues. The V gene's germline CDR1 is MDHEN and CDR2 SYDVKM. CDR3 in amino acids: CASRGNTEAFF. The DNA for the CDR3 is TGTGCCAGCCGGGGGAACACTGAAGCTTTCTTT. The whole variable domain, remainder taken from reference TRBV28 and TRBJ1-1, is DVKVTQSSRYLVKRTGEKVFLECVQDMDHENMFWYRQDPGLGLRLIYFSYDVKMKEKGDIPEGYSVSREKKERFSLILESASTNQTSMYLCASRGNTEAFFGQGTRLTVV.

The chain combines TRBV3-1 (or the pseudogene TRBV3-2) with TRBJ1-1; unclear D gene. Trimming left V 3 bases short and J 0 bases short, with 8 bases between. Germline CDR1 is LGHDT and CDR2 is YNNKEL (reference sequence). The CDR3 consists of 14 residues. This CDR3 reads CASSQSLLNTEAFF. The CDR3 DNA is TGTGCCAGCAGCCAGAGTCTTCTGAACACTGAAGCTTTCTTT.

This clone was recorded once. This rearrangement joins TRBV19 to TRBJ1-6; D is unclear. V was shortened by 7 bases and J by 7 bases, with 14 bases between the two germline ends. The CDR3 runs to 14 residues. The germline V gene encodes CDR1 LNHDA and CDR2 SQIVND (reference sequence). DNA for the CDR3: TGTGCCAGTACCCCAGGACTGACGAATTCACCCCTCCACTTT. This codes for CASTPGLTNSPLHF.

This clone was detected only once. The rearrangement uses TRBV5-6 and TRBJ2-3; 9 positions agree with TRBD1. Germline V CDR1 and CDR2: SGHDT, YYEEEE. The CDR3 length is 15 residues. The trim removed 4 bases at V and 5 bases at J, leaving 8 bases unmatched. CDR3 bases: TGTGCCAGCAGCCCTACAGGGGGCTCCGAAGATACGCAGTATTTT. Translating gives CASSPTGGSEDTQYF. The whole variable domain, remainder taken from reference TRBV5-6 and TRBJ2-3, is DAGVTQSPTHLIKTRGQQVTLRCSPKSGHDTVSWYQQALGQGPQFIFQYYEEEERQRGNFPDRFSGHQFPNYSSELNVNALLLGDSALYLCASSPTGGSEDTQYFGPGTRLTVL.

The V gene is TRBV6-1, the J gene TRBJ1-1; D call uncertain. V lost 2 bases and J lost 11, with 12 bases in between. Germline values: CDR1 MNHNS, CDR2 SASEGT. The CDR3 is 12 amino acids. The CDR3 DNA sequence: TGTGCCAGCAGTGAATCTGGCACCCCCGCTTTCTTT. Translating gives CASSESGTPAFF.

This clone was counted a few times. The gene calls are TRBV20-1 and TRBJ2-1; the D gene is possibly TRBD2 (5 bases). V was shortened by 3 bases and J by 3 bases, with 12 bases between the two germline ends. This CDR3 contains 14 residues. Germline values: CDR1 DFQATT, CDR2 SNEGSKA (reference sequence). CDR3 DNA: TGCAGTGCTAGTCCGCGGGCGGACTACAATGAGCAGTTCTTC. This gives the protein CSASPRADYNEQFF.